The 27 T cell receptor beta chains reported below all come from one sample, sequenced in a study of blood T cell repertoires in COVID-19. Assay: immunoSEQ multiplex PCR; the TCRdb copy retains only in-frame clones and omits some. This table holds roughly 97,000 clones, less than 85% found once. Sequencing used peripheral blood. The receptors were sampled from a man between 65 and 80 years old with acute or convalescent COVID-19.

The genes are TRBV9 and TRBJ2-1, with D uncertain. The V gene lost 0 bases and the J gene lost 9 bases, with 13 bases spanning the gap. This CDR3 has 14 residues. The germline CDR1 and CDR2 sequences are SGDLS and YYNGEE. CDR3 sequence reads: CASSVARRSGEQFF. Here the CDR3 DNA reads TGTGCCAGCAGCGTAGCCCGCCGGAGTGGTGAGCAGTTCTTC.

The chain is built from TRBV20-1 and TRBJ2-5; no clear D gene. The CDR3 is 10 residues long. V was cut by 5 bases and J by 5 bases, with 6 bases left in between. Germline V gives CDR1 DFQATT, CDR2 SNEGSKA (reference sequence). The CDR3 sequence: CSALTETQYF. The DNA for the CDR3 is TGCAGTGCTCTGACTGAGACCCAGTACTTC.

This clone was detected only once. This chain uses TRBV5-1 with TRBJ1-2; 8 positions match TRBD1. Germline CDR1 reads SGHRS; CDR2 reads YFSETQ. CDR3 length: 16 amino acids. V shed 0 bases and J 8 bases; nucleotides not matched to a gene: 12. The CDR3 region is CASSLAAGQGGGGYTF. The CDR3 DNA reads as TGCGCCAGCAGCTTGGCCGCAGGACAGGGAGGGGGAGGCTACACCTTC.

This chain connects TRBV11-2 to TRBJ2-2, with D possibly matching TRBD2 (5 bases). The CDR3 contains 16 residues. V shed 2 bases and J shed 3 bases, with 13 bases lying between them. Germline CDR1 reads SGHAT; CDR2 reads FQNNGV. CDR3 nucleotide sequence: TGTGCCAGCAGCTTATACGGGAAGACGGACACCGGGGAGCTGTTTTTT. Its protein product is CASSLYGKTDTGELFF.

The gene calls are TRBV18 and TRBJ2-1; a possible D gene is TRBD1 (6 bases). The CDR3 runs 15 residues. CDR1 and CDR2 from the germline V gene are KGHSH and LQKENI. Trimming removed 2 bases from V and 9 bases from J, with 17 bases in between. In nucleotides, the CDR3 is TGTGCCAGCTCACCAGACTCGATACAGGGTACTGAGCAGTTCTTC. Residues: CASSPDSIQGTEQFF.

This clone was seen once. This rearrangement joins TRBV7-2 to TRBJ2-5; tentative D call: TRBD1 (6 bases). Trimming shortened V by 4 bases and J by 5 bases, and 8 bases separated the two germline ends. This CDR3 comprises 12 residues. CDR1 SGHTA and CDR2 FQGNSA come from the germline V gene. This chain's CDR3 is CASSSRGETQYF. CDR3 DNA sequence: TGTGCCAGCAGCTCGAGGGGGGAGACCCAGTACTTC.

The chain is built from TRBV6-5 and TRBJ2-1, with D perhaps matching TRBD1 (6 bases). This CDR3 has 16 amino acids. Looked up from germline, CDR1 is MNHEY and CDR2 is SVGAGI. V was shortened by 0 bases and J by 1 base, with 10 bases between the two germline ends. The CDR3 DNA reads TGTGCCAGCAGTTACTCCCCAGGGGCATCCTACAATGAGCAGTTCTTC. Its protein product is CASSYSPGASYNEQFF.

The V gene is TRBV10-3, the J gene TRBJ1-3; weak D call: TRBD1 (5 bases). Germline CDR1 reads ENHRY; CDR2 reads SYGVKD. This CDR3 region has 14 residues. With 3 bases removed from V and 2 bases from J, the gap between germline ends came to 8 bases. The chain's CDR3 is CAISDLGAGNTIYF. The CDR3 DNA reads TGTGCCATCAGTGATTTAGGGGCTGGAAACACCATATATTTT.

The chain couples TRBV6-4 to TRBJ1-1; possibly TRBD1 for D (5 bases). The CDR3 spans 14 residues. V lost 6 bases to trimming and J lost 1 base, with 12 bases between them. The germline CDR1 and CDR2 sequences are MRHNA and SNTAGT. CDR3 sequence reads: CASRLTDQNTEAFF. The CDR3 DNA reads TGTGCCAGCAGGCTGACAGACCAGAACACTGAAGCTTTCTTT.

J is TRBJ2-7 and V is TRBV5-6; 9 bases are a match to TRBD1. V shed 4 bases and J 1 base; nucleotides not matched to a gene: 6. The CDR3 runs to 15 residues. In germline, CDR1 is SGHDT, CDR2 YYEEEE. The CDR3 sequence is CASSATGTGSYEQYF. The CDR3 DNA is TGTGCCAGCAGCGCCACCGGGACAGGGTCCTACGAGCAGTACTTC. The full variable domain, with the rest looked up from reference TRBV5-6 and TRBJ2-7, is DAGVTQSPTHLIKTRGQQVTLRCSPKSGHDTVSWYQQALGQGPQFIFQYYEEEERQRGNFPDRFSGHQFPNYSSELNVNALLLGDSALYLCASSATGTGSYEQYFGPGTRLTVT.

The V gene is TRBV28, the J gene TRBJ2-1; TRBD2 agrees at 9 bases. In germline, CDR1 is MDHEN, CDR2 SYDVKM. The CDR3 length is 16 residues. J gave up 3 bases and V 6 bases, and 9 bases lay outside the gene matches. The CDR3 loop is CASSPKREANYNEQFF. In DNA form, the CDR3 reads TGTGCCAGCAGCCCCAAGCGGGAGGCGAACTACAATGAGCAGTTCTTC.

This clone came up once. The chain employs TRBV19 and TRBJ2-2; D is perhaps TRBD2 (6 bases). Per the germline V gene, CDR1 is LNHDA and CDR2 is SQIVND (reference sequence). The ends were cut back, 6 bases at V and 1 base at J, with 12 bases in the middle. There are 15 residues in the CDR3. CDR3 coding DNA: TGTGCCAGTAGCCAATCAGCGGGGAACACCGGGGAGCTGTTTTTT. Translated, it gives CASSQSAGNTGELFF. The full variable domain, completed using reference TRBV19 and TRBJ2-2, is DGGITQSPKYLFRKEGQNVTLSCEQNLNHDAMYWYRQDPGQGLRLIYYSQIVNDFQKGDIAEGYSVSREKKESFPLTVTSAQKNPTAFYLCASSQSAGNTGELFFGEGSRLTVL.

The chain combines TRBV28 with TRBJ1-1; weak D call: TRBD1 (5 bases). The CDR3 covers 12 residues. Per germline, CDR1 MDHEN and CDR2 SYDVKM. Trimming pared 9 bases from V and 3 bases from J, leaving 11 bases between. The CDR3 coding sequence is TGTGCCAGTCGGCCGGGGGACACTGAAGCTTTCTTT. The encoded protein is CASRPGDTEAFF.

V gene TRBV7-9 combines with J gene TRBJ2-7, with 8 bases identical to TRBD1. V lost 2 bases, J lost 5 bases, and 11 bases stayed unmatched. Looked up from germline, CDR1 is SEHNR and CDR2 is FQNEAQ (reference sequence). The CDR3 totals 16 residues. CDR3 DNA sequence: TGTGCCAGCAGCTTAAGTTCGACAGGGGTCTTCCACGAGCAGTACTTC. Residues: CASSLSSTGVFHEQYF.

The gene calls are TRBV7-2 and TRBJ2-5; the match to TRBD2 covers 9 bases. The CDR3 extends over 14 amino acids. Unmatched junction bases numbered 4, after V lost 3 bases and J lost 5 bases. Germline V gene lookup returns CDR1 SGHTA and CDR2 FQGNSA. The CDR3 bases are TGTGCCAGCAGCTTCGGACTAGCGAGGGAGACCCAGTACTTC. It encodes CASSFGLARETQYF.

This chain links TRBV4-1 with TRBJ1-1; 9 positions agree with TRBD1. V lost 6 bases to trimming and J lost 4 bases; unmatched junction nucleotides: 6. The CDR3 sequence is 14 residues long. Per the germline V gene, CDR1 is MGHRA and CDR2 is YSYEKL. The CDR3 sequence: CASRVDRGSTEAFF. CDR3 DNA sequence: TGCGCCAGCAGGGTGGACAGGGGCTCCACTGAAGCTTTCTTT.

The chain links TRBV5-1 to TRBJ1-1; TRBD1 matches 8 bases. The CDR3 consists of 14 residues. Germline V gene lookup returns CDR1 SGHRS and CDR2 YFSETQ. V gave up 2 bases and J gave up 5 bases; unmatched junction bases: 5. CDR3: CASSFQGAETEAFF. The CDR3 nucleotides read TGCGCCAGCAGCTTCCAGGGGGCGGAAACTGAAGCTTTCTTT.

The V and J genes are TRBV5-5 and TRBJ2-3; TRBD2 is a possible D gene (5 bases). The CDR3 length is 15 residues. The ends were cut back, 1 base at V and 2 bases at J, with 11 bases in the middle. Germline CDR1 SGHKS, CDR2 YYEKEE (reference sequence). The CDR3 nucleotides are TGTGCCAGCAGCTTGTCCGGGAACCCCACAGATACGCAGTATTTT. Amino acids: CASSLSGNPTDTQYF. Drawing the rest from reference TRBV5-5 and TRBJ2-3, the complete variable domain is DAGVTQSPTHLIKTRGQQVTLRCSPISGHKSVSWYQQVLGQGPQFIFQYYEKEERGRGNFPDRFSARQFPNYSSELNVNALLLGDSALYLCASSLSGNPTDTQYFGPGTRLTVL.

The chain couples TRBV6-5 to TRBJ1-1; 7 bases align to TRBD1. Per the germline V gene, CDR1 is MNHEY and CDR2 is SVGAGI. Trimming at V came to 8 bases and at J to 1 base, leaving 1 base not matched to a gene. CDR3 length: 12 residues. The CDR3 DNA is TGTGCCAGCGACAGGGAGAACACTGAAGCTTTCTTT. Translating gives CASDRENTEAFF.

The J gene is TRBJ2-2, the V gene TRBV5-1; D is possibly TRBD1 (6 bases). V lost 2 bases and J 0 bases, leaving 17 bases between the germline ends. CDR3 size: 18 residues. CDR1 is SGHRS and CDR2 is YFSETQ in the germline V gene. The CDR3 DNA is TGCGCCAGCAGCTTCCGGGACATACTCGACGCGAACACCGGGGAGCTGTTTTTT. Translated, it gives CASSFRDILDANTGELFF.

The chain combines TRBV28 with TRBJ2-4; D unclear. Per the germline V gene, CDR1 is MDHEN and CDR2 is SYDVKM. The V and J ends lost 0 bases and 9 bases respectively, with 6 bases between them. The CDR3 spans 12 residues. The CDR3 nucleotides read TGTGCCAGCAGTTTATGCCGGGTCATTCAGTACTTC. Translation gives CASSLCRVIQYF. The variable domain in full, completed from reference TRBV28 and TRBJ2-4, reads DVKVTQSSRYLVKRTGEKVFLECVQDMDHENMFWYRQDPGLGLRLIYFSYDVKMKEKGDIPEGYSVSREKKERFSLILESASTNQTSMYLCASSLCRVIQYFGAGTRLSVL.

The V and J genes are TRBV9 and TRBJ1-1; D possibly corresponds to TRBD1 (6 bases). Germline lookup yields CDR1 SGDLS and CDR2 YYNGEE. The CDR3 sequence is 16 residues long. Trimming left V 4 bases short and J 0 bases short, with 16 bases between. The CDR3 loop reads CASSPGWGQMNTEAFF. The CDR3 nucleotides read TGTGCCAGCAGCCCCGGCTGGGGGCAGATGAACACTGAAGCTTTCTTT.

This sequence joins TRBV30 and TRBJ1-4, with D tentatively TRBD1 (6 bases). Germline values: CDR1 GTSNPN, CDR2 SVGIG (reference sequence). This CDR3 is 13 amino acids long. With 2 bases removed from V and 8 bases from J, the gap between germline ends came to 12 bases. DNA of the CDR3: TGTGCCTGGAGTCCGACAGGTGGGGAAAAACTGTTTTTT. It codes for CAWSPTGGEKLFF.

The DNA of the CDR3 is TGTGCCAGCAGCTCCTCACCGGGACAAAGCTCCTACAATGAGCAGTTCTTC. Protein sequence: CASSSSPGQSSYNEQFF. The gene calls are TRBV7-9 and TRBJ2-1; maybe TRBD1 (6 bases). The CDR3 runs 17 residues. V was trimmed by 4 bases and J by 0 bases, leaving 16 bases between them. Germline V CDR1 and CDR2: SEHNR, FQNEAQ (reference sequence).

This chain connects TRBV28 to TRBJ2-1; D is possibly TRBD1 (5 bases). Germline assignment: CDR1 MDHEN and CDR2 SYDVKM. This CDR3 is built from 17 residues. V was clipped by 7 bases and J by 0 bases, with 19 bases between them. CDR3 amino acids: CASTPPRQRSSYNEQFF. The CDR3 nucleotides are TGTGCCAGCACCCCCCCTCGACAGCGAAGCTCCTACAATGAGCAGTTCTTC.

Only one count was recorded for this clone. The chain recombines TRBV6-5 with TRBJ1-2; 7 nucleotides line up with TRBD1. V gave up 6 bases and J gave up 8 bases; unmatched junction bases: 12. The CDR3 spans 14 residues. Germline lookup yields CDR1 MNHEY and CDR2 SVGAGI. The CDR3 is CASRPSTGVDGYTF. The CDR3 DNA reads TGTGCCAGCAGACCCTCAACAGGGGTGGACGGCTACACCTTC.

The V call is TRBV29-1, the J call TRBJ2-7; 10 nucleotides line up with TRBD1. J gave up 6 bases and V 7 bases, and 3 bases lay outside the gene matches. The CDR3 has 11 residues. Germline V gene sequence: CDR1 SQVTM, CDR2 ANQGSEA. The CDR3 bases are TGCAGCGCAGGACAGGGGGGCGAGCAGTACTTC. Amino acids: CSAGQGGEQYF.